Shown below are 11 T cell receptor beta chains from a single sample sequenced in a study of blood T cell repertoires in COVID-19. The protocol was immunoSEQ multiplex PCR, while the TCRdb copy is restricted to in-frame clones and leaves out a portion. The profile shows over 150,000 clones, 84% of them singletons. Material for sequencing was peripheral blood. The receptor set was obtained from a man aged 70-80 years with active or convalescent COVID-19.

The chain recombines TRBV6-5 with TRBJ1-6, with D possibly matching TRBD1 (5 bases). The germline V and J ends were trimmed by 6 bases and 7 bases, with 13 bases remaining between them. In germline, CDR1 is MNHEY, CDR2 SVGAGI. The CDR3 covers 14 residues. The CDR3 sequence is CASSPPTANSPLHF. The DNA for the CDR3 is TGTGCCAGCAGCCCCCCGACAGCAAATTCACCCCTCCACTTT.

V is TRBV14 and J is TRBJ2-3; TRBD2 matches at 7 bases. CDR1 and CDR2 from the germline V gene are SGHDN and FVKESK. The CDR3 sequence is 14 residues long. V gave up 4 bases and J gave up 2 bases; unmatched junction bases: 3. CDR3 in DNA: TGTGCCAGCAGCCCGGGGGGAGTCACAGATACGCAGTATTTT. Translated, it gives CASSPGGVTDTQYF.

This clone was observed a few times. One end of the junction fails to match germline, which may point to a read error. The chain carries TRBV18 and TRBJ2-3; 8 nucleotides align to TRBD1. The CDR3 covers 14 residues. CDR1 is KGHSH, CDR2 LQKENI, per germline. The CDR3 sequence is CASSPPSGGDTQYF. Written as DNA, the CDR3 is TGTGCCAGCTCTCCACCTTCAGGGGGCGATACGCAGTATTTT.

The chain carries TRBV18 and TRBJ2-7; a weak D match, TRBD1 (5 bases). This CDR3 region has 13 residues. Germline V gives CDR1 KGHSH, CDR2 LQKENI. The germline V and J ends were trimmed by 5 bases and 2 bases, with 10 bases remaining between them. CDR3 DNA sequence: TGTGCCAGCTCAAAAAAGGACACCTACGAGCAGTACTTC. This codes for CASSKKDTYEQYF.

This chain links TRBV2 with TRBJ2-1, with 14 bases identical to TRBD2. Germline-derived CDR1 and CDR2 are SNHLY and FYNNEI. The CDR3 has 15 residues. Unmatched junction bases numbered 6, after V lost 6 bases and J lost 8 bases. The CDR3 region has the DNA TGTGCCAGCAGCGCTGGGACTAGCGGGAGTGATGAGCAGTTCTTC. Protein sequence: CASSAGTSGSDEQFF.

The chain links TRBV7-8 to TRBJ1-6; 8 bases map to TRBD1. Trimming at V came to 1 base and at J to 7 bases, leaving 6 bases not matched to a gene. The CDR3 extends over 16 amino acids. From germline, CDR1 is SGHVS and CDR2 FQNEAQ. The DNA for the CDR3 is TGTGCCAGCAGCTTAGGTACAGGGGGAAACAATTCACCCCTCCACTTT. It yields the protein CASSLGTGGNNSPLHF.

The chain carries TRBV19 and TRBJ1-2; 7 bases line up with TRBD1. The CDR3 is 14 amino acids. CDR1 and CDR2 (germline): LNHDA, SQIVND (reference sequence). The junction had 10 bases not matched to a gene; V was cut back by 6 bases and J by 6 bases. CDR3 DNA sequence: TGTGCCAGTAGGCCCCTCAGGGGGGCGCATGGCTACACCTTC. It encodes CASRPLRGAHGYTF.

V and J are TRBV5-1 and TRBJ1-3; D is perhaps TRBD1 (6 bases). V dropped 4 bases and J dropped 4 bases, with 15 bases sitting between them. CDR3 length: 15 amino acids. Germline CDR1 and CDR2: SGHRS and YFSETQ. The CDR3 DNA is TGCGCCAGCAGCCCTTTCCCAGGGGCGGGAAACACCATATATTTT. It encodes CASSPFPGAGNTIYF.

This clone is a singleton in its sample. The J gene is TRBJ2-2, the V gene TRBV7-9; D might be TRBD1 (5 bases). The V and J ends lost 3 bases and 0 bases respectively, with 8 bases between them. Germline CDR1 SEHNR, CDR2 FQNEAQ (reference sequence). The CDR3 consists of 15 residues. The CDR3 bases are TGTGCCAGCAGCTTCGACAGTCCGAACACCGGGGAGCTGTTTTTT. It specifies CASSFDSPNTGELFF.

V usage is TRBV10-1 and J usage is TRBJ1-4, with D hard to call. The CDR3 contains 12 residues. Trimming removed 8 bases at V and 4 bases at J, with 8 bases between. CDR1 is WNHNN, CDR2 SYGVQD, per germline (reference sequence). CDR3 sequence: CASGRHNEKLFF. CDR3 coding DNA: TGCGCCAGCGGGAGACATAATGAAAAACTGTTTTTT.

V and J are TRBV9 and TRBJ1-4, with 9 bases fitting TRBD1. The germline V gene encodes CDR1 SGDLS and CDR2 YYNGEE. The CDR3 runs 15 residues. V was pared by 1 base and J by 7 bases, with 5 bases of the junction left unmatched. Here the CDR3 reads CASSVSGTGLEKLFF. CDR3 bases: TGTGCCAGCAGCGTATCCGGGACAGGGCTTGAAAAACTGTTTTTT.